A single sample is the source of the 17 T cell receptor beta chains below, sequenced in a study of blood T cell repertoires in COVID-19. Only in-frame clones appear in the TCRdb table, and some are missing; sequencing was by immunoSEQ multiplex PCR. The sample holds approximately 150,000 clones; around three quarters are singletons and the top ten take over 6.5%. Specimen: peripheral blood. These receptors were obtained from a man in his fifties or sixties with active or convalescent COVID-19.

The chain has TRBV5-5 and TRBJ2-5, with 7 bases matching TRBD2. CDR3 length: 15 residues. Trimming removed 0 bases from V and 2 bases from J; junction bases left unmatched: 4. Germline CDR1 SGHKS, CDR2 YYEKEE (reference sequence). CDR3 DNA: TGTGCCAGCAGCTTGGTACGCGGGAGTCAAGAGACCCAGTACTTC. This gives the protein CASSLVRGSQETQYF.

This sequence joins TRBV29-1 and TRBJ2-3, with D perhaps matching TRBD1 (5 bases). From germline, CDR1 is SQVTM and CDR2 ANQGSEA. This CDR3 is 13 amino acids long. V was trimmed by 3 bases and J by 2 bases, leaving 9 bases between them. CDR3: CSVDGRDTDTQYF. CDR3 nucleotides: TGCAGCGTTGATGGCAGGGACACAGATACGCAGTATTTT.

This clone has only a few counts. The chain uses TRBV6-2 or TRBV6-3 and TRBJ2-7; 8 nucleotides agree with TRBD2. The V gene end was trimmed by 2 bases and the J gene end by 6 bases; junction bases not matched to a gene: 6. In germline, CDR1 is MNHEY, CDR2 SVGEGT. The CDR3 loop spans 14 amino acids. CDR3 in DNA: TGTGCCAGCAGTTACCGGGCGGGAGGAGTCGAGCAGTACTTC. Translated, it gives CASSYRAGGVEQYF.

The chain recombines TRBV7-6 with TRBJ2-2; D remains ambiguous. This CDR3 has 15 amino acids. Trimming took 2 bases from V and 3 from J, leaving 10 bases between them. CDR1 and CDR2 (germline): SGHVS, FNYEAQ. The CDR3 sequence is CASSLSAADTGELFF. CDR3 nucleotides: TGTGCCAGCAGCTTATCCGCGGCGGACACCGGGGAGCTGTTTTTT.

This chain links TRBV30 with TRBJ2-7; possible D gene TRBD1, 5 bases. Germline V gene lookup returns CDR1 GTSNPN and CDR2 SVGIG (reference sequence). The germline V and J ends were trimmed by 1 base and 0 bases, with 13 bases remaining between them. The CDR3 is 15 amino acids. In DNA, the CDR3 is TGTGCCTGGAGTGGTGAGGACACTTACTCCTACGAGCAGTACTTC. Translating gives CAWSGEDTYSYEQYF.

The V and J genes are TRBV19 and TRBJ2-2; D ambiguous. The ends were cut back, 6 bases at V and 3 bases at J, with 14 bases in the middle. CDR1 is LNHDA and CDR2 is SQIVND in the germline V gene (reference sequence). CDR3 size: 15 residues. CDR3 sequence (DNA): TGTGCCAGTAGCACGGAGTCCAGCCACACCGGGGAGCTGTTTTTT. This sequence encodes CASSTESSHTGELFF.

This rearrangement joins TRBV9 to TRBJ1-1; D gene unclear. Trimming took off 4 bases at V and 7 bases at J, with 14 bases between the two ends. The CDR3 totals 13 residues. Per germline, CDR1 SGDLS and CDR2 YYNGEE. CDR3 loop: CASSPGSASEAFF. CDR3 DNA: TGTGCCAGCAGCCCCGGCAGCGCAAGTGAAGCTTTCTTT.

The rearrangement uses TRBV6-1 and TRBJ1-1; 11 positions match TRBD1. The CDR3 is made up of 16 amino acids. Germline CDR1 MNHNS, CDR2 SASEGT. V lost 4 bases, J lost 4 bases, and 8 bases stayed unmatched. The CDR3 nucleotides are TGTGCCAGCAGTGGGACTTGGGGGACAGGGGGCACTGAAGCTTTCTTT. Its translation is CASSGTWGTGGTEAFF.

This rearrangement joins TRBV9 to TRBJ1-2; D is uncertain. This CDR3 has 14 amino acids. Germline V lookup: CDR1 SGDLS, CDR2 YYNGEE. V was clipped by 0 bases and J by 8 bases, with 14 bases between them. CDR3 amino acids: CASSVVEVGGGYTF. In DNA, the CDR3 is TGTGCCAGCAGCGTAGTCGAGGTGGGTGGCGGCTACACCTTC.

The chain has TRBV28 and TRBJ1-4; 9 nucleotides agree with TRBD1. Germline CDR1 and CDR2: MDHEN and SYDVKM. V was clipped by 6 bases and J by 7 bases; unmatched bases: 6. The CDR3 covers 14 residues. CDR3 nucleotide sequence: TGTGCCAGCAGGTCACAGGGGGCGGGTGAAAAACTGTTTTTT. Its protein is CASRSQGAGEKLFF.

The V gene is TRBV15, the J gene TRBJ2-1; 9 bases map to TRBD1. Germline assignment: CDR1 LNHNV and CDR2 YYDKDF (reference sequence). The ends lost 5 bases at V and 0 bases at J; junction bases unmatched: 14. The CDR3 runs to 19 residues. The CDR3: CATSGGQGSFVSSYNEQFF. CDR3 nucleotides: TGTGCCACCAGCGGGGGACAGGGCTCTTTTGTGAGCTCCTACAATGAGCAGTTCTTC.

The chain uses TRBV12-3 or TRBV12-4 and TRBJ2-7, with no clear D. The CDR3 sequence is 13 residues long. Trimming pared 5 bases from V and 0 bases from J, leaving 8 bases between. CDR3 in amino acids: CASSMGLSYEQYF. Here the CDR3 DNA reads TGTGCCAGCAGTATGGGCCTCTCCTACGAGCAGTACTTC.

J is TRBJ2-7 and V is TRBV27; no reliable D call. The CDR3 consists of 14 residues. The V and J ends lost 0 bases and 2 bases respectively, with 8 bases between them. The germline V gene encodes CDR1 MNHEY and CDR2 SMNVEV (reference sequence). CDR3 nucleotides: TGTGCCAGCAGTTTATCTCACACTACCTACGAGCAGTACTTC. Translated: CASSLSHTTYEQYF.

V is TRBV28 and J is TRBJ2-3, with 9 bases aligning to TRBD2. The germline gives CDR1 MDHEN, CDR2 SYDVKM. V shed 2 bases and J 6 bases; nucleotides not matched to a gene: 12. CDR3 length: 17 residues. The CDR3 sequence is CASSLRLAVGQSDTQYF. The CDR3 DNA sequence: TGTGCCAGCAGTTTACGACTAGCGGTCGGACAGTCGGATACGCAGTATTTT.

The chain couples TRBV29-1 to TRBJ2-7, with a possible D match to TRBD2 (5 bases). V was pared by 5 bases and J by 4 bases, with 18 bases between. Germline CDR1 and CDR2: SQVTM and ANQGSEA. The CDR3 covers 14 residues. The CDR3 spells CSVSDPGSVYEQYF. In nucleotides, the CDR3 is TGCAGCGTTAGTGACCCGGGATCAGTTTACGAGCAGTACTTC.

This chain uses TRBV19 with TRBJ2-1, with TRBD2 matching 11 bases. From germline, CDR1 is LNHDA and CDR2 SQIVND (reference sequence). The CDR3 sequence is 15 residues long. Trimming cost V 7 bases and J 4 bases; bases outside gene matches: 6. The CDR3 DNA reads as TGTGCCAGTACCCTTAGCGGGAGGGGATACAATGAGCAGTTCTTC. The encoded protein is CASTLSGRGYNEQFF.

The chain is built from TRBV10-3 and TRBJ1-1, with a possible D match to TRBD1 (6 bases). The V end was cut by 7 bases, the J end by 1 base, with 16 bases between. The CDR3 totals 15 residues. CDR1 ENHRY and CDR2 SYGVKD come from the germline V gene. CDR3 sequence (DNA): TGTGCCATCAAGACTGAGGGGGTAGGGAACACTGAAGCTTTCTTT. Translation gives CAIKTEGVGNTEAFF.